Sequencing of this T cell receptor (beta chain) was carried out in a study of memory CD4+ T cells and cytomegalovirus serostatus. V shed 3 bases and J 2 bases; nucleotides not matched to a gene: 3. CDR1 and CDR2 (germline): SNHLY, FYNNEI. The CDR3 runs 14 residues. Regarding the study as a whole: Median bootstrapped AUC for CMV status was about 0.95 originally, approximately 0.9 US-trained. CD4+ memory repertoires contained about two fifths of the 164 reported CMV TCRbeta sequences.

There are many counts of this clone. Antigen: not known. The sort gate was single viable CD3+CD4+CD8-CD45RO+ cells for memory CD4+ T cells. Assay: immunoSEQ multiplex PCR; the TCRdb copy retains only in-frame clones and omits some. This table has tens of thousands of clones, more than 70% appearing once. The clonotype was recovered from an adult in good health and CMV-seronegative. Some clones in this sample may be carry-over from other donors' samples. V and J are TRBV2 and TRBJ2-7, with 8 bases matching TRBD2. Sequenced: memory CD4+ T cells from blood. The CDR3 reads CASSEREVTYEQYF. In DNA form, the CDR3 reads TGTGCCAGCAGTGAGCGGGAGGTAACCTACGAGCAGTACTTC. The full variable domain, completed using reference TRBV2 and TRBJ2-7, is EPEVTQTPSHQVTQMGQEVILRCVPISNHLYFYWYRQILGQKVEFLVSFYNNEISEKSEIFDDQFSVERPDGSNFTLKIRSTKLEDSAMYFCASSEREVTYEQYFGPGTRLTVT.